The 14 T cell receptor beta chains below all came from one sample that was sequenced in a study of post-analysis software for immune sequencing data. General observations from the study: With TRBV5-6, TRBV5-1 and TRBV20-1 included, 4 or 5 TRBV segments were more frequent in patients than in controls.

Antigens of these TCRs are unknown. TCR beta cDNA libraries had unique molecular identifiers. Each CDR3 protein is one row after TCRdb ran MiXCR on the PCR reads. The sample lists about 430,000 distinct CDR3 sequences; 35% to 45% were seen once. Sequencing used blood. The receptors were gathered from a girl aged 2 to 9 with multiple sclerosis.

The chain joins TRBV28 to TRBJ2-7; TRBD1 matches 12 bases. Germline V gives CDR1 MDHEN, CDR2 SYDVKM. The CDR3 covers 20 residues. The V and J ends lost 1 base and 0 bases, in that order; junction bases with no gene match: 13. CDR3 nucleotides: TGTGCCAGCAGTTTATACCCTGGGACAGGGGGCCTCCATCGCTCCTACGAGCAGTACTTC. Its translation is CASSLYPGTGGLHRSYEQYF.

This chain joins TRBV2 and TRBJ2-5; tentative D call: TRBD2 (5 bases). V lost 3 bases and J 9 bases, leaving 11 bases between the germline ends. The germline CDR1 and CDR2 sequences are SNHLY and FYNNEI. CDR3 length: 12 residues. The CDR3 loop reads CASSDLLVSQYF. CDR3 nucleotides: TGTGCCAGCAGTGACTTACTAGTCTCCCAGTACTTC.

In nucleotides, the CDR3 is TGCGCCAGCAGCCAACCGGGGCAGATCTATGGCTACACCTTC. This codes for CASSQPGQIYGYTF. The V and J genes are TRBV4-1 and TRBJ1-2; a weak D match, TRBD1 (5 bases). V shed 2 bases and J shed 4 bases, with 11 bases lying between them. Per germline, CDR1 MGHRA and CDR2 YSYEKL. The length of the CDR3 is 14 residues.

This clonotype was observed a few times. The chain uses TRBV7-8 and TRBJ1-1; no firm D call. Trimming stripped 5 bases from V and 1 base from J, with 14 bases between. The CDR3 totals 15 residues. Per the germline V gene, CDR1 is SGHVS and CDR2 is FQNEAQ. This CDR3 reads CASSRNRPTNTEAFF. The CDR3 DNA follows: TGTGCCAGCAGCCGAAACCGACCGACGAACACTGAAGCTTTCTTT. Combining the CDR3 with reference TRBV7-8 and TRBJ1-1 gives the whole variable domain GAGVSQSPRYKVAKRGQDVALRCDPISGHVSLFWYQQALGQGPEFLTYFQNEAQLDKSGLPSDRFFAERPEGSVSTLKIQRTQQEDSAVYLCASSRNRPTNTEAFFGQGTRLTVV.

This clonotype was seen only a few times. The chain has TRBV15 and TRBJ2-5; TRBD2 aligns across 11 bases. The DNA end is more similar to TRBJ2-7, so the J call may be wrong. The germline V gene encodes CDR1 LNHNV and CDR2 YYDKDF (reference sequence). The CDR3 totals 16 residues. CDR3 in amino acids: CATSSAQTSGNDEQYF. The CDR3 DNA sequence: TGTGCCACCAGCAGCGCTCAGACTAGCGGGAACGACGAGCAGTACTTC.

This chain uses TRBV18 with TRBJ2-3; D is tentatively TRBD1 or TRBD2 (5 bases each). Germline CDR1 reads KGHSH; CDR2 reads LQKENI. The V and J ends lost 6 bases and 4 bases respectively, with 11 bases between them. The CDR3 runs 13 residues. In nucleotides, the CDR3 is TGTGCCAGCTCGCCCCAGGGAGCAGATACGCAGTATTTT. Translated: CASSPQGADTQYF.

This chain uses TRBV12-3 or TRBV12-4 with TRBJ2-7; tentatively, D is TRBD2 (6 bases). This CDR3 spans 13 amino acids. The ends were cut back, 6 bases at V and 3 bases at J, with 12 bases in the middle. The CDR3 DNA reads TGTGCCAGCAGGCGGGGCGGACACTACGAGCAGTACTTC. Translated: CASRRGGHYEQYF.

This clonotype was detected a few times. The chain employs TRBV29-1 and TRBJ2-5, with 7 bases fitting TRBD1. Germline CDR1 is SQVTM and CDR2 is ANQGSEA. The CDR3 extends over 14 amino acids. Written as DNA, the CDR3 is TGCAGTTATGGGGGACAGAACAAGGTTGAGACCCAGTACTTC. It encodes CSYGGQNKVETQYF.

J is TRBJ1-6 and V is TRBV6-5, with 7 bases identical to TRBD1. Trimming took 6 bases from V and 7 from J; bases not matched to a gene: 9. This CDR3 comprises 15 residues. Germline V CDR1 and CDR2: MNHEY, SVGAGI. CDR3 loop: CASRGGGLWNSPLHF. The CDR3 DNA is TGTGCCAGCAGAGGAGGGGGCCTGTGGAATTCACCCCTCCACTTT.

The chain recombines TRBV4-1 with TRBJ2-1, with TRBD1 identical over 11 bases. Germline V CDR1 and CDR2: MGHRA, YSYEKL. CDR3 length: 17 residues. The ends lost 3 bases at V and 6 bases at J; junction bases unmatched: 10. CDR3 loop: CASSQGLRDRGSNEQFF. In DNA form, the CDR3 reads TGCGCCAGCAGCCAGGGCCTCCGGGACAGGGGGAGCAATGAGCAGTTCTTC.

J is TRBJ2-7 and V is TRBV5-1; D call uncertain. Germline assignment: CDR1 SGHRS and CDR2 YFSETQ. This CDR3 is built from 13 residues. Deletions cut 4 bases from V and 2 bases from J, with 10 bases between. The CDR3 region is CASSPANAYEQYF. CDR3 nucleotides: TGCGCCAGCAGCCCGGCTAATGCCTACGAGCAGTACTTC.

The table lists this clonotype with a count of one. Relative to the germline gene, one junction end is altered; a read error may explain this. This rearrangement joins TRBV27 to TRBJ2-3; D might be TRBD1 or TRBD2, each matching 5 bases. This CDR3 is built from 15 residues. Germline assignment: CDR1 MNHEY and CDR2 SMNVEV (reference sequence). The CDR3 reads CASSWRIAGTGTQYF. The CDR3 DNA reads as TGTGCCAGCAGTTGGAGGATAGCAGGAACAGGTACGCAGTATTTT.

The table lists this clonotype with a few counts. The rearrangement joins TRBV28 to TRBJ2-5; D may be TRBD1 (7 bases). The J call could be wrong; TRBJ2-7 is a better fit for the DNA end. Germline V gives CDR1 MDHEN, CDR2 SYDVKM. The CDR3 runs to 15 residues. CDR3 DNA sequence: TGTGCCAGCAGCTTCGGTTCCAGGGGGGCCTACGAGCAGTACTTC. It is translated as CASSFGSRGAYEQYF.

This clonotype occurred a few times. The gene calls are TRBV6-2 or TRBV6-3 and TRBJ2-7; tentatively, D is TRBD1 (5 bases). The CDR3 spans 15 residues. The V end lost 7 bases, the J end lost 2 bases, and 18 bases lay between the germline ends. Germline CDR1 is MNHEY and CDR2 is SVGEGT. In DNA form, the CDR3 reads TGTGCCAGCACCTCTGTTGTCACAGGACCCTACGAGCAGTACTTC. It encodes CASTSVVTGPYEQYF.